These T cell receptor beta chains were read from a single sample in a study of CD8 T cells in Susac syndrome. TCRdb itself ran the immunoSEQ multiplex PCR reads through MiXCR, one entry per CDR3 protein. The sample has about 150,000 distinct CDR3 sequences, 85% to 95% seen once. The sequenced material came from CD4+ T cells from PBMCs. The receptor set was obtained from a human donor with Susac syndrome. Both conserved end residues are trimmed from each CDR3. Fields, in order: clone size, V gene, CDR3 protein. The size field is filled for only some rows; it gives once, few, many or a size class.

>-|TRBV20-1
SAYKPGTGAFGEQY
>once|TRBV20-1
SASDRATLSYEQY
>-|TRBV24-1
ATSDSAGPGDNEQF
>-|TRBV20-1
SANTGFSGYGYT
>-|TRBV19
ASIWGQEAF
>-|TRBV20-1
SARNTGSTEAF
>-|TRBV29-1
SVDMYNEQF
>-|TRBV20-1
SARAGATDTQY
>once|TRBV4-1
ASSRELSSYEQY
>-|TRBV15
ATSRGGNEKLF
>once|TRBV4-3
ASSQRPGDTGELF
>-|TRBV3-1
ASSQERLPRGNEQF
>-|TRBV6-2/TRBV6-3
ASSPKFEAF
>-|TRBV6-1
ASSPARVGTEAF
>-|TRBV20-1
SARTGGTSGYNEQF
>-|TRBV20-1
SAGLLVEQY
>-|TRBV14
ASSQRGTGNYEQY
>few|TRBV6-1
ASRGTGRAPLH
>-|TRBV7-2
ASSLAGTGLPYEQY
>-|TRBV6-4
ASSNDRVASGGYT
>-|TRBV6-5
ASRLGPGTDTQY
>once|TRBV27
ASSPNRDRSYEQY
>few|TRBV15
ATSRDLGQNTEAF
>-|TRBV20-1
SARVGGGGYEQY
>-|TRBV3-1
ASSPGTSVDTQY
>-|TRBV7-2
ASSSGRDYGYT
>-|TRBV27
ASTNQGGYSPLH
>-|TRBV2
ASRADATGELF
>-|TRBV25-1
ASSDSAGKGSSPLH
>-|TRBV9
ASSPRLAGRDEQF
>-|TRBV3-1
ASSQAGALPLNTEAF
>-|TRBV12-3/TRBV12-4
ASSLAGVYGYT
>-|TRBV7-2
ASSFRVQETQY
>-|TRBV3-1
ASSQWTGDYGYT
>-|TRBV9
ASSTKTGGDTQY
>-|TRBV4-1
ASSPSVRSEQY
>-|TRBV7-2
ASSLYSTPRESPLH
>-|TRBV20-1
SANYRYNEQF
>-|TRBV3-1
ASSPYTPGTDTQY
>-|TRBV9
ASSALAGANEQF
>-|TRBV15
ATSEGYQETQY
>-|TRBV20-1
SAQQDYNSPLH
>once|TRBV12-3/TRBV12-4
ASSPVGGQNQPQH